The TCR beta chain under discussion was sequenced for a study of blood T cell repertoires in COVID-19. Looking at the study overall: Collection of acute and convalescent COVID-19 samples took place in the United States, Italy and Spain. Sources were T cells, B-cell-depleted T cells, or PBMCs; the material itself was cDNA or gDNA.

The CDR3 totals 15 residues. Germline V gene sequence: CDR1 MDHEN, CDR2 SYDVKM. V was shortened by 1 base and J by 4 bases, with 13 bases between the two germline ends. In the study's own analysis: Quantification of nucleated cells was approximated via reference gene primer amplification. TCRdb keeps only in-frame clones here, not all; method: immunoSEQ multiplex PCR. From that table come the V and J calls and clone size; the DNA was used to work out D and trimming. Here the sample spans about 150,000 clones, 90% being singletons. The TCR originated in a man between 50 and 59 years old with acute or convalescent COVID-19. The V call is TRBV28, the J call TRBJ1-2, with a possible D match to TRBD1 (6 bases). The sample was peripheral blood. The CDR3 DNA reads as TGTGCCAGCAGTTTATCCCAGGGGATAGGCTATGGCTACACCTTC. Protein product: CASSLSQGIGYGYTF.